This TCR beta chain stems from a study of shared clonotypes between healthy human individuals. Repertoires were generated with immunoSEQ multiplex PCR, while TCRdb's copy carries only in-frame clones and drops some. The data show 2.3 million or so clones, more than 85% seen once. In its sample, this clone was seen once. CDR1 is LGHNA and CDR2 is YNFKEQ in the germline V gene. Trimming at V came to 0 bases and at J to 4 bases, leaving 5 bases not matched to a gene. The CDR3 is 15 residues long. There were only Caucasian adults among the donors, and all lived in Nashville, Tennessee. This receptor was taken from a man aged 18 to 35 in good health. Some clones in this sample may be carry-over from other donors' samples. This rearrangement joins TRBV4-2 to TRBJ2-5, with TRBD2 matching over 7 bases. The sample consisted of naive CD4+ T cells from PBMCs. This sample's subset: CD45RA+ positively selected. The CDR3 sequence: CASSQDLSGGETQYF. The CDR3 region has the DNA TGTGCCAGCAGCCAAGACTTATCGGGAGGAGAGACCCAGTACTTC.